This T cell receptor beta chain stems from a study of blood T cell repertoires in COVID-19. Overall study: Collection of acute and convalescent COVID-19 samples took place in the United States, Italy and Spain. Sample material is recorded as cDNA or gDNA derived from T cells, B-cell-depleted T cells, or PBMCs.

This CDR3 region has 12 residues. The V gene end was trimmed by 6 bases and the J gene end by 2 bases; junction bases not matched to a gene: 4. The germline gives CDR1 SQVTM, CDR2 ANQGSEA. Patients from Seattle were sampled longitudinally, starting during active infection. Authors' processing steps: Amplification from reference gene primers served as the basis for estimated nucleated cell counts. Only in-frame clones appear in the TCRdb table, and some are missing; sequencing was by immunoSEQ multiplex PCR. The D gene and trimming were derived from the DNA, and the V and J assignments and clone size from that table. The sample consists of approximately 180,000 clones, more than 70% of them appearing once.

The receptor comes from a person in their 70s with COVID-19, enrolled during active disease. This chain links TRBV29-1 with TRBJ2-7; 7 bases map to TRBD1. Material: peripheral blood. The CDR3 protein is CSVGGTAYEQYF. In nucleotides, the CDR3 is TGCAGCGTGGGTGGGACAGCCTACGAGCAGTACTTC.